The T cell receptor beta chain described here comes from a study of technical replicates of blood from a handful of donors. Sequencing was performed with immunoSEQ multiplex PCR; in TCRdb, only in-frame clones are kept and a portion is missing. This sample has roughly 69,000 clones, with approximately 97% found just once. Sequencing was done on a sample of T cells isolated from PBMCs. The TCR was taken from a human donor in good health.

The CDR3 sequence: CASSLDRGWYEQYF. The CDR3 DNA is TGTGCCAGCAGTTTGGACAGGGGTTGGTACGAGCAGTACTTC. V gene TRBV28 combines with J gene TRBJ2-7; 9 nucleotides agree with TRBD1. The germline gives CDR1 MDHEN, CDR2 SYDVKM. This CDR3 has 14 residues. The V segment lost 3 bases and the J segment 4 bases; nucleotides outside the gene matches: 4.